Shown below are 16 T cell receptor beta chains from a single sample sequenced in a study of T cell responses to AZD1222 COVID-19 vaccine (dated by TCRdb to 2020 to 2023). Sample time point, as interpreted from the label and publication: about 28 days (+/-7) after the second vaccine dose. Receptor amplification or capture employed the immunoSEQ multiplex PCR assay. As stored in TCRdb, this immuneACCESS dataset retains in-frame rearrangements with V and J assigned. A fraction of the clones does not appear; measured against another copy, unresolved V genes explain less than half of the discrepancy, and the remainder lacks a known reason. The sample table holds about 90,000 clones, of which around 85% were seen once. The top ten clonotypes cover over 3.5% of the sample. This sample comprised peripheral blood, obtained 28 days after the second AZD1222 dose. These receptor sequences come from an adult who received the AZD1222 COVID-19 vaccine.

The V and J genes are TRBV30 and TRBJ1-5; the D gene is possibly TRBD1 (6 bases). The ends were cut back, 2 bases at V and 5 bases at J, with 19 bases in the middle. The CDR3 is made up of 16 amino acids. CDR1 and CDR2 from the germline V gene are GTSNPN and SVGIG (reference sequence). The CDR3 protein is CAWSPPRTGRDQPQHF. CDR3 sequence (DNA): TGTGCCTGGAGTCCTCCCCGAACAGGGAGGGATCAGCCCCAGCATTTT.

This chain joins TRBV19 and TRBJ2-1; D not certain. V lost 4 bases, J lost 3 bases, and 10 bases lay in between. The germline V gene has CDR1 LNHDA and CDR2 SQIVND (reference sequence). The CDR3 spans 14 residues. The CDR3 nucleotides are TGTGCCAGTAGTAGTACGGGCCACTACAATGAGCAGTTCTTC. Translation gives CASSSTGHYNEQFF.

This chain joins TRBV7-6 and TRBJ1-3; the match to TRBD1 covers 7 bases. Germline V gene data show CDR1 as SGHVS and CDR2 as FNYEAQ. Trimming at V came to 5 bases and at J to 8 bases, leaving 21 bases not matched to a gene. The CDR3 sequence is 18 residues long. The CDR3 loop is CASSPSPRQTGDGHTIYF. The CDR3 DNA follows: TGTGCCAGCAGCCCCAGCCCCCGGCAAACAGGGGACGGGCACACCATATATTTT.

The CDR3 DNA is TGTGCCTGGAGTAGTCCGGGACCCCTCCACTTT. Protein sequence: CAWSSPGPLHF. This chain joins TRBV30 and TRBJ1-6, with no clear D. V was shortened by 2 bases and J by 12 bases, with 8 bases between the two germline ends. From germline, CDR1 is GTSNPN and CDR2 SVGIG (reference sequence). The CDR3 extends over 11 amino acids.

This rearrangement joins TRBV5-4 to TRBJ2-7; 8 positions agree with TRBD1. Germline V gene lookup returns CDR1 SGHNT and CDR2 YYREEE (reference sequence). The J segment lost 0 bases and the V segment lost 0 bases, leaving 2 bases of the junction unmatched. This CDR3 comprises 15 residues. CDR3 residues: CASSLGTGSSYEQYF. DNA for the CDR3: TGTGCCAGCAGCTTGGGGACAGGGAGCTCCTACGAGCAGTACTTC.

The chain recombines TRBV28 with TRBJ1-4, with 9 bases lining up with TRBD1. The CDR3 length is 16 residues. V was pared by 3 bases and J by 8 bases, with 10 bases of the junction left unmatched. Looked up from germline, CDR1 is MDHEN and CDR2 is SYDVKM. CDR3 bases: TGTGCCAGCAGTTTTTCCACAGGGGGCGTCTGGGAAAAACTGTTTTTT. This codes for CASSFSTGGVWEKLFF.

For this clone: Its ends do not fully match the called genes, so a read error is possible. This sequence joins TRBV30 and TRBJ2-7, with 9 bases fitting TRBD1. CDR1 GTSNPN and CDR2 SVGIG come from the germline V gene (reference sequence). The CDR3 totals 11 residues. CDR3 amino acids: CAGGQGPTMDF. The CDR3 DNA follows: TGTGCCGGGGGACAGGGCCCTACGATGGACTTC.

V and J are TRBV6-6 and TRBJ1-1, with D possibly matching TRBD1 (5 bases). The CDR3 has 13 residues. CDR1 is MNHNY, CDR2 SVGAGI, per germline (reference sequence). Trimming stripped 2 bases from V and 6 bases from J, with 10 bases between. The CDR3 sequence is CASSYPGTSEAFF. In DNA form, the CDR3 reads TGTGCCAGCAGTTACCCCGGGACGTCTGAAGCTTTCTTT.

The chain uses TRBV2 and TRBJ2-1; 11 nucleotides match TRBD2. The length of the CDR3 is 16 residues. Germline CDR1 is SNHLY and CDR2 is FYNNEI. Trimming removed 6 bases from V and 9 bases from J; junction bases left unmatched: 13. CDR3 protein: CASSGPGLAEGAEQFF. The CDR3 DNA follows: TGTGCCAGCAGCGGACCGGGACTAGCGGAGGGGGCTGAGCAGTTCTTC.

In DNA form, the CDR3 reads TGTGCCAGCAGCTTGCGGACAGGGGGGATTGAAAAACTGTTTTTT. The encoded protein is CASSLRTGGIEKLFF. The J gene is TRBJ1-4, the V gene TRBV5-4, with 10 nucleotides matching TRBD1. The V gene's germline CDR1 is SGHNT and CDR2 YYREEE (reference sequence). The CDR3 consists of 15 residues. The J segment lost 7 bases and the V segment lost 1 base, leaving 4 bases of the junction unmatched.

The J gene is TRBJ2-2, the V gene TRBV24-1, with TRBD2 identical over 8 bases. This CDR3 is built from 15 residues. Germline lookup yields CDR1 KGHDR and CDR2 SFDVKD. The V segment lost 3 bases and the J segment 7 bases; nucleotides outside the gene matches: 6. The DNA of the CDR3 is TGTGCCACCAGTGATCACAGACTAGCGATCGGGGAGCTGTTTTTT. Protein sequence: CATSDHRLAIGELFF.

This clone is a singleton in its sample. J is TRBJ2-3 and V is TRBV5-4; 8 nucleotides line up with TRBD1. CDR1 SGHNT and CDR2 YYREEE come from the germline V gene (reference sequence). The CDR3 spans 15 residues. Trimming cost V 3 bases and J 0 bases; bases outside gene matches: 3. This CDR3 reads CASSSRTGSTDTQYF. The CDR3 bases are TGTGCCAGCAGCTCACGGACAGGGAGCACAGATACGCAGTATTTT. Filled out from reference TRBV5-4 and TRBJ2-3, the complete variable domain reads ETGVTQSPTHLIKTRGQQVTLRCSSQSGHNTVSWYQQALGQGPQFIFQYYREEENGRGNFPPRFSGLQFPNYSSELNVNALELDDSALYLCASSSRTGSTDTQYFGPGTRLTVL.

The gene calls are TRBV9 and TRBJ1-6; D is undetermined. This CDR3 spans 13 amino acids. Between the trimmed V and J ends, which lost 2 bases and 3 bases, there was a span of 3 bases. Germline CDR1 and CDR2: SGDLS and YYNGEE. This CDR3 is CASSVDYNSPLHF. The CDR3 DNA follows: TGTGCCAGCAGCGTGGACTATAATTCACCCCTCCACTTT.

This chain uses TRBV27 with TRBJ2-7; D may correspond to TRBD1 or TRBD2 (6 bases each). This CDR3 region has 13 residues. V shed 2 bases and J shed 7 bases, with 12 bases lying between them. The germline CDR1 and CDR2 sequences are MNHEY and SMNVEV (reference sequence). CDR3 amino acids: CASSLTGGGEQYF. DNA for the CDR3: TGTGCCAGCAGTTTAACAGGAGGGGGAGAGCAGTACTTC.

The chain carries TRBV19 and TRBJ2-5, with 8 bases that match TRBD2. CDR1 and CDR2 (germline): LNHDA, SQIVND (reference sequence). J lost 3 bases, V lost 4 bases, and 7 bases had no gene match. This CDR3 spans 15 amino acids. The CDR3: CASSRVRGGEETQYF. The DNA for the CDR3 is TGTGCCAGTAGTAGGGTCCGGGGGGGAGAAGAGACCCAGTACTTC.

V and J are TRBV7-9 and TRBJ1-4; D is undetermined. Germline CDR1 and CDR2: SEHNR and FQNEAQ (reference sequence). With 8 bases removed from V and 3 bases from J, the gap between germline ends came to 10 bases. This CDR3 contains 13 residues. The CDR3, as DNA: TGTGCCAGCTCCCGAGCGGCTAATGAAAAACTGTTTTTT. Encoded protein: CASSRAANEKLFF.